What follows are 20 T cell receptor beta chains derived from one specimen sequenced in a study of naive and memory T cell subsets. Both TRBC1 and TRBC2 were covered by a beta constant-region primer of two equimolar oligonucleotides. TCRdb reprocessed the UMI-ligation and nested PCR reads with MiXCR, giving one entry per CDR3 protein. The table includes 130,000 to 150,000 distinct CDR3 sequences, about 18% detected once. Material for sequencing was naive CD4+ T cells from blood. These receptor sequences come from a human donor in good health.

The rearrangement joins TRBV10-3 to TRBJ2-4; 11 positions match TRBD2. This CDR3 is built from 19 residues. The V gene end was trimmed by 0 bases and the J gene end by 2 bases; junction bases not matched to a gene: 9. The germline V gene has CDR1 ENHRY and CDR2 SYGVKD. This CDR3 reads CAISESVLAGGLTKNIQYF. DNA of the CDR3: TGTGCCATCAGTGAGTCGGTATTAGCGGGAGGGCTTACCAAAAACATTCAGTACTTC.

The rearrangement joins TRBV20-1 to TRBJ2-5, with D maybe TRBD1 (6 bases). The CDR3 contains 12 residues. The V end lost 3 bases, the J end lost 2 bases, and 7 bases lay between the germline ends. Germline V gene lookup returns CDR1 DFQATT and CDR2 SNEGSKA (reference sequence). In DNA form, the CDR3 reads TGCAGTGCTAGTGGACAGCAAGAGACCCAGTACTTC. Its protein product is CSASGQQETQYF.

This clonotype was counted a few times. The rearrangement joins TRBV18 to TRBJ2-7, with D unresolved. There are 14 residues in the CDR3. Trimming took off 5 bases at V and 3 bases at J, with 14 bases between the two ends. Germline values: CDR1 KGHSH, CDR2 LQKENI. CDR3 protein: CASSSNGNNYEQYF. CDR3 DNA sequence: TGTGCCAGCTCATCTAACGGAAACAACTACGAGCAGTACTTC.

This clonotype came up a few times. The rearrangement uses TRBV29-1 and TRBJ1-4; D call uncertain. Deletions cut 2 bases from V and 5 bases from J, with 9 bases between. The length of the CDR3 is 13 residues. Germline CDR1 reads SQVTM; CDR2 reads ANQGSEA. CDR3 residues: CSVELQLNEKLFF. For the CDR3, the DNA is TGCAGCGTTGAACTACAGCTGAATGAAAAACTGTTTTTT.

This clonotype was picked up many times. The V gene is TRBV2, the J gene TRBJ2-7; 8 bases match TRBD1. The germline V gene has CDR1 SNHLY and CDR2 FYNNEI. There are 15 residues in the CDR3. J was trimmed by 7 bases and V by 3 bases; bases with no gene match: 11. The CDR3 DNA is TGTGCCAGCAGTGAGGCCCCGACAGGGGTCGGGGAGCAGTACTTC. Encoded protein: CASSEAPTGVGEQYF.

The chain is built from TRBV10-3 and TRBJ2-5; D is uncertain. V was cut by 3 bases and J by 2 bases, with 13 bases left in between. CDR1 and CDR2 from the germline V gene are ENHRY and SYGVKD. The CDR3 runs 15 residues. CDR3 DNA sequence: TGTGCCATCAGTGAAATGGTGTCTTCACAAGAGACCCAGTACTTC. It translates to CAISEMVSSQETQYF.

The chain employs TRBV10-3 and TRBJ1-5; D ambiguous. Germline V gene lookup returns CDR1 ENHRY and CDR2 SYGVKD. The V end was cut by 8 bases, the J end by 7 bases, with 18 bases between. The CDR3 covers 14 residues. The CDR3 here is CAIGLNKESQPQHF. The CDR3 DNA reads TGTGCCATCGGGTTAAACAAGGAAAGCCAGCCCCAGCATTTT.

CDR3 DNA sequence: TGTGCCAGCAGTAGAAGGGGTACTGAGCAGTTCTTC. It specifies CASSRRGTEQFF. The rearrangement joins TRBV6-2 or TRBV6-3 to TRBJ2-1; possible D gene TRBD1, 5 bases. CDR1 and CDR2 (germline): MNHEY, SVGEGT. The CDR3 spans 12 residues. With 5 bases removed from V and 9 bases from J, the gap between germline ends came to 11 bases.

This clonotype was recorded a few times. V gene TRBV5-1 combines with J gene TRBJ2-3, with TRBD1 as a possible D gene (5 bases). The V end lost 0 bases, the J end lost 2 bases, and 7 bases lay between the germline ends. The CDR3 covers 14 residues. CDR1 and CDR2 (germline): SGHRS, YFSETQ. The CDR3 coding sequence is TGCGCCAGCAGCTTGGCAGGGAACACAGATACGCAGTATTTT. This gives the protein CASSLAGNTDTQYF.

This clonotype turned up a few times. The chain links TRBV15 to TRBJ2-1, with 7 bases matching TRBD1. The V gene's germline CDR1 is LNHNV and CDR2 YYDKDF (reference sequence). The V segment lost 2 bases and the J segment 3 bases; nucleotides outside the gene matches: 7. The CDR3 runs 16 residues. In nucleotides, the CDR3 is TGTGCCACCAGCAGATCAGCCGGGACAGTCTACAATGAGCAGTTCTTC. The encoded protein is CATSRSAGTVYNEQFF.

This clonotype was seen at least ten times. The chain recombines TRBV14 with TRBJ2-1, with D maybe TRBD1 (6 bases). The germline CDR1 and CDR2 sequences are SGHDN and FVKESK. The CDR3 is 15 amino acids. Between the trimmed V and J ends, which lost 2 bases and 5 bases, there was a span of 13 bases. The CDR3 loop reads CASSQKLQGNNEQFF. The CDR3 DNA follows: TGTGCCAGCAGCCAAAAATTACAGGGCAACAATGAGCAGTTCTTC.

This clonotype came up a few times. The chain couples TRBV29-1 to TRBJ2-1; the D gene is possibly TRBD2 (5 bases). The CDR3 length is 14 residues. V dropped 4 bases and J dropped 6 bases, with 16 bases sitting between them. CDR1 is SQVTM, CDR2 ANQGSEA, per germline. The CDR3 bases are TGCAGCGTTGGACTACCCGTGGAGTTCAATGAGCAGTTCTTC. This translates into CSVGLPVEFNEQFF.

This clonotype was detected only a few times. The V call is TRBV6-5, the J call TRBJ2-3; D is perhaps TRBD1 or TRBD2 (5 bases each). V gave up 8 bases and J gave up 1 base, with 13 bases separating them. Germline V gene lookup returns CDR1 MNHEY and CDR2 SVGAGI. There are 14 residues in the CDR3. The CDR3 coding sequence is TGTGCCAGCTCCCGGGGCCCGCGCACAGATACGCAGTATTTT. Translated, it gives CASSRGPRTDTQYF.

Only a few counts were recorded for this clonotype. This chain uses TRBV10-3 with TRBJ1-1; D gene uncertain. The germline V and J ends were trimmed by 4 bases and 2 bases, with 11 bases remaining between them. Germline values: CDR1 ENHRY, CDR2 SYGVKD. The CDR3 runs to 14 residues. The CDR3 loop reads CAISVIGGNTEAFF. In nucleotides, the CDR3 is TGTGCCATCAGTGTGATCGGAGGTAACACTGAAGCTTTCTTT.

This clonotype has more than one count but fewer than ten. The chain uses TRBV7-3 and TRBJ2-3; 7 bases fit TRBD1. The CDR3 loop spans 17 amino acids. Trimming cost V 5 bases and J 1 base; bases outside gene matches: 12. Looked up from germline, CDR1 is SGHTA and CDR2 is FQGTGA. CDR3 DNA sequence: TGTGCCAGCAGCCCTAGGGCCGGGACAGAGGGCACAGATACGCAGTATTTT. This codes for CASSPRAGTEGTDTQYF. The whole variable domain, remainder taken from reference TRBV7-3 and TRBJ2-3, is GAGVSQTPSNKVTEKGKYVELRCDPISGHTALYWYRQSLGQGPEFLIYFQGTGAADDSGLPNDRFFAVRPEGSVSTLKIQRTERGDSAVYLCASSPRAGTEGTDTQYFGPGTRLTVL.

The chain recombines TRBV7-6 with TRBJ2-1, with TRBD2 matching over 10 bases. The germline V gene has CDR1 SGHVS and CDR2 FNYEAQ. Unmatched junction bases numbered 8, after V lost 1 base and J lost 8 bases. CDR3 length equals 16 residues. The CDR3 DNA reads as TGTGCCAGCAGCTTAGGGGCTAGCGGGAGCCCCCATGAGCAGTTCTTC. This gives the protein CASSLGASGSPHEQFF. Using reference TRBV7-6 and TRBJ2-1 for the parts outside the CDR3, the full variable domain is GAGVSQSPRYKVTKRGQDVALRCDPISGHVSLYWYRQALGQGPEFLTYFNYEAQQDKSGLPNDRFSAERPEGSISTLTIQRTEQRDSAMYRCASSLGASGSPHEQFFGPGTRLTVL.

This clonotype was found a few times. CDR3 in amino acids: CASSQYRYSTDTQYF. CDR3 DNA: TGCGCCAGCAGCCAATACAGGTACAGCACAGATACGCAGTATTTT. The chain couples TRBV4-3 to TRBJ2-3; maybe TRBD1 (5 bases). Deletions cut 2 bases from V and 0 bases from J, with 9 bases between. Germline assignment: CDR1 LGHNA and CDR2 YSLEER. CDR3 size: 15 residues.

The chain links TRBV28 to TRBJ2-6; TRBD1 agrees at 10 bases. Looked up from germline, CDR1 is MDHEN and CDR2 is SYDVKM. Trimming at V came to 8 bases and at J to 0 bases, leaving 7 bases not matched to a gene. There are 17 residues in the CDR3. The CDR3 DNA reads as TGTGCCAGCTACTCGGGACAGGGGCTCTCTGGGGCCAACGTCCTGACTTTC. Its protein is CASYSGQGLSGANVLTF.

This clonotype was detected a few times. V and J are TRBV7-6 and TRBJ2-3, with a tentative D call TRBD2 (6 bases). V lost 1 base, J lost 6 bases, and 20 bases lay in between. The CDR3 spans 17 residues. Germline lookup yields CDR1 SGHVS and CDR2 FNYEAQ. This CDR3 is CASSLGLVVTGGDTQYF. The CDR3, as DNA: TGTGCCAGCAGCTTAGGATTAGTGGTGACCGGGGGTGATACGCAGTATTTT.

The chain is built from TRBV4-2 and TRBJ2-7; D unresolved. Per germline, CDR1 LGHNA and CDR2 YNFKEQ. Between the trimmed V and J ends, which lost 1 base and 3 bases, there was a span of 7 bases. CDR3 length: 13 amino acids. The DNA of the CDR3 is TGTGCCAGCAGCCAAGGTGGGAACTACGAGCAGTACTTC. Translation gives CASSQGGNYEQYF.